Listed below are T cell receptor beta chains from one sample, sequenced in a study of cytomegalovirus exposure and HLA in healthy donors. Assay used: immunoSEQ multiplex PCR; TCRdb lists only in-frame clones, some missing. The data contain over 150,000 clones, 65% to 85% of them seen just once; the ten biggest clones take up 0.95% to 1.5%. What was sequenced was PBMCs. The receptors were sampled from a boy aged 2 to 9 in good health and CMV-seronegative. Each CDR3 is given with its conserved first and last residue. Each record gives: V gene, D gene, J gene, clone size, CDR3 protein, CDR3 DNA. A D gene is named only where the DNA matches it firmly. Some rows have no size entry. The others give once, few or many, or a class for an expanded clone.

v_gene: TRBV6-1; d_gene: TRBD2; j_gene: TRBJ2-7; abundance: -; CDR3aa: CASRRTSEPYEQYF; CDR3nt: TGTGCCAGCAGACGGACTAGCGAACCCTACGAGCAGTACTTC
v_gene: TRBV28; d_gene: -; j_gene: TRBJ2-1; abundance: -; CDR3aa: CASSPSGGVRNEQFF; CDR3nt: TGTGCCAGCAGCCCATCGGGCGGGGTTCGCAATGAGCAGTTCTTC
v_gene: TRBV4-3; d_gene: -; j_gene: TRBJ2-7; abundance: -; CDR3aa: CASSQDQGSSYEQYF; CDR3nt: TGCGCCAGCAGCCAAGATCAAGGGAGCTCCTACGAGCAGTACTTC
v_gene: TRBV10-3; d_gene: -; j_gene: TRBJ2-7; abundance: -; CDR3aa: CAISVRQSSYEQYF; CDR3nt: TGTGCCATCAGTGTTCGACAGTCTTCTTACGAGCAGTACTTC
v_gene: TRBV18; d_gene: -; j_gene: TRBJ2-7; abundance: -; CDR3aa: CASSPTQMEYEQYF; CDR3nt: TGTGCCAGCTCACCAACCCAAATGGAGTACGAGCAGTACTTC
v_gene: TRBV9; d_gene: -; j_gene: TRBJ2-4; abundance: -; CDR3aa: CASSPGVAKNIQYF; CDR3nt: TGTGCCAGCAGCCCTGGAGTAGCCAAAAACATTCAGTACTTC
v_gene: TRBV25-1; d_gene: -; j_gene: TRBJ1-6; abundance: -; CDR3aa: CASSESRHGGLGNSPLHF; CDR3nt: TGTGCCAGCAGTGAATCCCGTCACGGGGGGCTAGGTAATTCACCCCTCCACTTT
v_gene: TRBV18; d_gene: -; j_gene: TRBJ2-2; abundance: -; CDR3aa: CASSPLGTTDTGELFF; CDR3nt: TGTGCCAGCTCACCACTTGGGACAACTGACACCGGGGAGCTGTTTTTT
v_gene: TRBV11-3; d_gene: TRBD2; j_gene: TRBJ2-1; abundance: -; CDR3aa: CASSFQGWSGTYNEQFF; CDR3nt: TGTGCCAGCAGCTTTCAGGGATGGAGCGGGACTTACAATGAGCAGTTCTTC
v_gene: TRBV5-1; d_gene: -; j_gene: TRBJ2-5; abundance: -; CDR3aa: CASSPGETQYF; CDR3nt: TGCGCCAGCAGCCCAGGCGAGACCCAGTACTTC
v_gene: TRBV11-2; d_gene: TRBD1; j_gene: TRBJ2-2; abundance: once; CDR3aa: CASSQGTANTGELFF; CDR3nt: TGTGCCAGCAGCCAAGGGACAGCGAACACCGGGGAGCTGTTTTTT